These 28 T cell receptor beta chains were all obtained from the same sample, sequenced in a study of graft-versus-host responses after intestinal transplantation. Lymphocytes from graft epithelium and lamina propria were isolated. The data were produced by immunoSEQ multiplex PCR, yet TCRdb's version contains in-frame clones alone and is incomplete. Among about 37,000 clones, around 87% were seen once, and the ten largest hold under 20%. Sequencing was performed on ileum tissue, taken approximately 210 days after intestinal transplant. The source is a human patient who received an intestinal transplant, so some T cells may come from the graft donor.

The CDR3 protein is CASSWTGNGYTF. The DNA for the CDR3 is TGTGCCAGCAGCTGGACAGGAAACGGCTACACCTTC. The genes are TRBV7-9 and TRBJ1-2; TRBD1 aligns across 7 bases. The CDR3 loop spans 12 amino acids. Trimming took 4 bases from V and 8 from J; bases not matched to a gene: 4. CDR1 is SEHNR and CDR2 is FQNEAQ in the germline V gene (reference sequence). Supplemented by reference TRBV7-9 and TRBJ1-2, the full variable domain reads DTGVSQNPRHKITKRGQNVTFRCDPISEHNRLYWYRQTLGQGPEFLTYFQNEAQLEKSRLLSDRFSAERPKGSFSTLEIQRTEQGDSAMYLCASSWTGNGYTFGSGTRLTVV.

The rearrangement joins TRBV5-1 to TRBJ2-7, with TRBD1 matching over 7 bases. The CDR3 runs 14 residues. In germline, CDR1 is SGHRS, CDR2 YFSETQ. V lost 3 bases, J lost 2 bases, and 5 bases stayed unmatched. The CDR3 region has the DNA TGCGCCAGCAGCTCAGGACAGGTCCCCTACGAGCAGTACTTC. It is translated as CASSSGQVPYEQYF.

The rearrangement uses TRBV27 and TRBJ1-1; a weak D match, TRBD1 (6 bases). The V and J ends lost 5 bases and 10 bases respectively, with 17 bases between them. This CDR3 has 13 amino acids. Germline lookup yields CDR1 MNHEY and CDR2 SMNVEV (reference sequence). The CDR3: CASSINRDSGAFF. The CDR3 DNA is TGTGCCAGCAGTATAAACAGGGATTCGGGAGCTTTCTTT.

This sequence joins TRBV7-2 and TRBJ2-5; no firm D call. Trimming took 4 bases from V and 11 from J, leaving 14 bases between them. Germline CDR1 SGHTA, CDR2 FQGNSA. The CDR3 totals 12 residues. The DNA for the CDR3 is TGTGCCAGCAGCTCCGCTAGGCTTGGGCAGTACTTC. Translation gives CASSSARLGQYF.

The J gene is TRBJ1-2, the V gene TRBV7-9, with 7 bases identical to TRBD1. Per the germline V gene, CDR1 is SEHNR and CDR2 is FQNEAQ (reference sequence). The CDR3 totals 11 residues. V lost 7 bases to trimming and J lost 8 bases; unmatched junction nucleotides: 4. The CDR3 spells CASTRGLGYTF. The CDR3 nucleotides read TGTGCCAGCACCAGGGGGTTAGGCTACACCTTC.

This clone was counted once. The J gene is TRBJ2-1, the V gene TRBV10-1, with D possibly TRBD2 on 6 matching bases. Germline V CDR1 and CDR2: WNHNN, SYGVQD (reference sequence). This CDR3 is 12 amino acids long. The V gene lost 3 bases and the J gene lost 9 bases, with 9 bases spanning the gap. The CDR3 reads CASSEASAEQFF. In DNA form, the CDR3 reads TGCGCCAGCAGTGAAGCTAGCGCTGAGCAGTTCTTC.

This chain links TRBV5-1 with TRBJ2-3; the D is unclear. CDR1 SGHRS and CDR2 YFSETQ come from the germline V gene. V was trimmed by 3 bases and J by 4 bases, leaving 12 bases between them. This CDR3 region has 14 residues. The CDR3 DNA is TGCGCCAGCAGCTCTTGGACGTTCGCAGATACGCAGTATTTT. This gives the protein CASSSWTFADTQYF. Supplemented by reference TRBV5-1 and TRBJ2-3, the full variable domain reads KAGVTQTPRYLIKTRGQQVTLSCSPISGHRSVSWYQQTPGQGLQFLFEYFSETQRNKGNFPGRFSGRQFSNSRSEMNVSTLELGDSALYLCASSSWTFADTQYFGPGTRLTVL.

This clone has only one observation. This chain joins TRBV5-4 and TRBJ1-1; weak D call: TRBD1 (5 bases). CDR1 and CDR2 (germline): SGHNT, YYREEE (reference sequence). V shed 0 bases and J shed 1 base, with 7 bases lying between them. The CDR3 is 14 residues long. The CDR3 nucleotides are TGTGCCAGCAGCTTGGACAGGCCGAACACTGAAGCTTTCTTT. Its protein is CASSLDRPNTEAFF.

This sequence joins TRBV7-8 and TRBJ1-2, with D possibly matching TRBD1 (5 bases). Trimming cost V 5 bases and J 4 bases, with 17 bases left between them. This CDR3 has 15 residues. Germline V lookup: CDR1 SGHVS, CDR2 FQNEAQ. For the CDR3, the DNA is TGTGCCAGCAGCCCAACAGGCTATCAATCCTATGGCTACACCTTC. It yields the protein CASSPTGYQSYGYTF.

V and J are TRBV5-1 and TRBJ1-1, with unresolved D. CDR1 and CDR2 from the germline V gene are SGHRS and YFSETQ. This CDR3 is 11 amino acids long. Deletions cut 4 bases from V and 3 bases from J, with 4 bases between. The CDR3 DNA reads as TGCGCCAGCAGCGCGGACACTGAAGCTTTCTTT. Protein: CASSADTEAFF.

CDR3 in amino acids: CAISGLTATDTQYF. The CDR3 DNA reads TGTGCCATCAGTGGTTTGACAGCCACAGATACGCAGTATTTT. This rearrangement joins TRBV10-3 to TRBJ2-3; tentatively, D is TRBD1 (5 bases). The germline V gene encodes CDR1 ENHRY and CDR2 SYGVKD. The V gene lost 4 bases and the J gene lost 2 bases, with 10 bases spanning the gap. There are 14 residues in the CDR3.

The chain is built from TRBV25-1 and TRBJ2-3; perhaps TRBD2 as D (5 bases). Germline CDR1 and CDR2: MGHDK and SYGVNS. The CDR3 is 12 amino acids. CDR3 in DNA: TGTGGCATCCGGGATAGCACAGATACGCAGTATTTT. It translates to CGIRDSTDTQYF.

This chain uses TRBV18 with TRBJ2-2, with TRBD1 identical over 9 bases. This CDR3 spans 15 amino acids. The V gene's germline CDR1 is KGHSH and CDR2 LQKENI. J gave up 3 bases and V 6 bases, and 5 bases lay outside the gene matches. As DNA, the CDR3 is TGTGCCAGCTCCCGGGACAGGGCTGACACCGGGGAGCTGTTTTTT. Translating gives CASSRDRADTGELFF.

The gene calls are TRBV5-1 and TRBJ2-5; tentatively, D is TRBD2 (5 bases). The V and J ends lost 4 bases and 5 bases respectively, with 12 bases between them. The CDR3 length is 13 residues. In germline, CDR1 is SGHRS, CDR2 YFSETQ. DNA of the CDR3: TGCGCCAGCAGCAACCCACGAGGGGAGACCCAGTACTTC. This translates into CASSNPRGETQYF. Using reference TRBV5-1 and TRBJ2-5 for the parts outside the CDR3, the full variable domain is KAGVTQTPRYLIKTRGQQVTLSCSPISGHRSVSWYQQTPGQGLQFLFEYFSETQRNKGNFPGRFSGRQFSNSRSEMNVSTLELGDSALYLCASSNPRGETQYFGPGTRLLVL.

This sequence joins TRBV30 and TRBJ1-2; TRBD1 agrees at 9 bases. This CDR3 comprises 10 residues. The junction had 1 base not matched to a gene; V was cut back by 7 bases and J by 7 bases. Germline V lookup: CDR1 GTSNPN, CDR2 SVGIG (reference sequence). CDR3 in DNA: TGTGCCTTGGACAGGGGTGGCTACACCTTC. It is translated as CALDRGGYTF.

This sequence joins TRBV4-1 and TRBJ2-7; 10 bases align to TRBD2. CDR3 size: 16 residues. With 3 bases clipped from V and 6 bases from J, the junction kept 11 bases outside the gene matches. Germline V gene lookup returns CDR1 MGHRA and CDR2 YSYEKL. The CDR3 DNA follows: TGCGCCAGCAGCCAGGCACTAGCGGGAAGGGCAGGCGAGCAGTACTTC. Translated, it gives CASSQALAGRAGEQYF.

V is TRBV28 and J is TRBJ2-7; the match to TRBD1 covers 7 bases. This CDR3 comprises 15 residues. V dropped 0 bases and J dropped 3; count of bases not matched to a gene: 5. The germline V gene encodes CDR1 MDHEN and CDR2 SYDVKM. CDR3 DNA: TGTGCCAGCAGTTTATGGGCAGGGGGAAACTACGAGCAGTACTTC. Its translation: CASSLWAGGNYEQYF. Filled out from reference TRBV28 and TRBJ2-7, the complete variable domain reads DVKVTQSSRYLVKRTGEKVFLECVQDMDHENMFWYRQDPGLGLRLIYFSYDVKMKEKGDIPEGYSVSREKKERFSLILESASTNQTSMYLCASSLWAGGNYEQYFGPGTRLTVT.

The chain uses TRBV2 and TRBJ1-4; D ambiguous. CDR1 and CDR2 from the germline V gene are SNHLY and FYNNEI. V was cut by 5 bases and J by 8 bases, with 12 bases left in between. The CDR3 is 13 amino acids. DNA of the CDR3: TGTGCCAGCAGTCTGGAATCGCTCGAAAAACTGTTTTTT. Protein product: CASSLESLEKLFF.

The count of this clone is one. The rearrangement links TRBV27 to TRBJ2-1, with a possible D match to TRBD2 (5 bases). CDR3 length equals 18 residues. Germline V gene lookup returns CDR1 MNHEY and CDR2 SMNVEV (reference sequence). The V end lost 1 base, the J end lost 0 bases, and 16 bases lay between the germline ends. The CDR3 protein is CASSLLPPRGSSYNEQFF. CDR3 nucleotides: TGTGCCAGCAGTTTATTGCCCCCCCGGGGTAGCTCCTACAATGAGCAGTTCTTC.

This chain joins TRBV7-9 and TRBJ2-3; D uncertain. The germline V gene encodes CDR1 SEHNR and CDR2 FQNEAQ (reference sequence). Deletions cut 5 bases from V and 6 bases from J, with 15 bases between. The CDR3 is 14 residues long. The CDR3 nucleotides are TGTGCCAGCAGCCCACCTTCCGGGTCTGATACGCAGTATTTT. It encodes CASSPPSGSDTQYF.

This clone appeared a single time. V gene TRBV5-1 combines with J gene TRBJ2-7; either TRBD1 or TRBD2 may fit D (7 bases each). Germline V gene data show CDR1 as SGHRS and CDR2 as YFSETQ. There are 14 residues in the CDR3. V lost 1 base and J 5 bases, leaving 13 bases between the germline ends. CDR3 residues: CASSLFSGGDEQYF. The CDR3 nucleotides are TGCGCCAGCAGCTTGTTTTCAGGGGGGGACGAGCAGTACTTC.

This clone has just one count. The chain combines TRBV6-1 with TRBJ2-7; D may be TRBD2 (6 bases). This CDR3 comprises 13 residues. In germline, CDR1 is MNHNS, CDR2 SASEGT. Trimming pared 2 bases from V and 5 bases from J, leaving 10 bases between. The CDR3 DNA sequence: TGTGCCAGCAGTGAATCGGGACTGGACGAGCAGTACTTC. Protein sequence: CASSESGLDEQYF.

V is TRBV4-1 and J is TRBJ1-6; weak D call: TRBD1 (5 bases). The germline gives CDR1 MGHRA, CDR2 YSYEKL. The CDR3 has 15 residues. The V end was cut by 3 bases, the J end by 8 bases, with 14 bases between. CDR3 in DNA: TGCGCCAGCAGCCAGCGGGACCGTTCAGATTCACCCCTCCACTTT. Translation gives CASSQRDRSDSPLHF.

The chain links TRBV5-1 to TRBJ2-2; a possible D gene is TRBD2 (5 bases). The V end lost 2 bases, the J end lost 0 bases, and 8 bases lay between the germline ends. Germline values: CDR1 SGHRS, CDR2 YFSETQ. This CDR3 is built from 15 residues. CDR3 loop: CASSFTSANTGELFF. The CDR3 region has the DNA TGCGCCAGCAGCTTCACTAGTGCGAACACCGGGGAGCTGTTTTTT.

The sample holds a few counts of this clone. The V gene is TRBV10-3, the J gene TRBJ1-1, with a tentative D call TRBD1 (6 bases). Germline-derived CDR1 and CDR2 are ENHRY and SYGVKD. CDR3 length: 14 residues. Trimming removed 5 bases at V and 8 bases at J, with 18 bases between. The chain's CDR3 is CAISRDDQGREAFF. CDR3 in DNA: TGTGCCATCAGTCGCGACGACCAGGGGAGAGAAGCTTTCTTT.

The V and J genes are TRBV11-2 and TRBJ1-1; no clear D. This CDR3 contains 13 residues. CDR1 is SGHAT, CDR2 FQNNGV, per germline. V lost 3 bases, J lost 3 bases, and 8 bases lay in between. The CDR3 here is CASSLSSYTEAFF. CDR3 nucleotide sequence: TGTGCCAGCAGCTTGTCCAGTTACACTGAAGCTTTCTTT.

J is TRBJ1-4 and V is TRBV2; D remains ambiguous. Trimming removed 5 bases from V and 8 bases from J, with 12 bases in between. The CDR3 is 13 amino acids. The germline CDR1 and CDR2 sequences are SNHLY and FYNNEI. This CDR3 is CASSTAEEEKLFF. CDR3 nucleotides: TGTGCCAGCAGTACTGCCGAAGAGGAAAAACTGTTTTTT.

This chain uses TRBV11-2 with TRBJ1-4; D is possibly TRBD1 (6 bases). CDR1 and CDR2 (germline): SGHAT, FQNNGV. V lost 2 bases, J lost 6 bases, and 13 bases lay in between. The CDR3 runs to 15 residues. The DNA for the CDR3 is TGTGCCAGCAGCTTATGGGGGGCAGAGGATGAAAAACTGTTTTTT. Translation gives CASSLWGAEDEKLFF.